The 17 T cell receptor beta chains presented below share a single source sample, sequenced in a study of control samples from healthy donors and cancer patients. Profiled with immunoSEQ multiplex PCR; TCRdb holds only in-frame clones, not every one. Of 74,000 or so clones listed, about 88% are singletons. Sample: blood. These receptors were taken from a man aged 45-60 years in good health.

The V gene is TRBV5-6, the J gene TRBJ2-7; D call uncertain. The CDR3 runs to 12 residues. CDR1 is SGHDT, CDR2 YYEEEE, per germline. V was clipped by 0 bases and J by 6 bases, with 7 bases between them. CDR3 protein: CASSLAGSEQYF. CDR3 nucleotide sequence: TGTGCCAGCAGCTTGGCTGGGTCCGAGCAGTACTTC.

The CDR3 here is CATSASPGQGVGEQFF. In DNA form, the CDR3 reads TGTGCCACCAGTGCATCCCCGGGACAGGGGGTTGGTGAGCAGTTCTTC. This rearrangement joins TRBV24-1 to TRBJ2-1; 11 positions agree with TRBD1. CDR1 is KGHDR and CDR2 is SFDVKD in the germline V gene. Unmatched junction bases numbered 11, after V lost 5 bases and J lost 9 bases. The CDR3 extends over 16 amino acids.

V usage is TRBV18 and J usage is TRBJ2-1; 10 bases are shared with TRBD2. With V trimmed by 0 bases and J by 6 bases, 2 bases remained unmatched. Per the germline V gene, CDR1 is KGHSH and CDR2 is LQKENI. The CDR3 runs to 15 residues. The CDR3 coding sequence is TGTGCCAGCTCACCACCTAGCGGGGGGAGCAATGAGCAGTTCTTC. It yields the protein CASSPPSGGSNEQFF. Combining the CDR3 with reference TRBV18 and TRBJ2-1 gives the whole variable domain NAGVMQNPRHLVRRRGQEARLRCSPMKGHSHVYWYRQLPEEGLKFMVYLQKENIIDESGMPKERFSAEFPKEGPSILRIQQVVRGDSAAYFCASSPPSGGSNEQFFGPGTRLTVL.

This chain links TRBV24-1 with TRBJ1-2, with 7 bases matching TRBD1. Trimming removed 4 bases from V and 3 bases from J; junction bases left unmatched: 7. The CDR3 sequence is 15 residues long. Per germline, CDR1 KGHDR and CDR2 SFDVKD. CDR3 sequence: CATSERDRSYYGYTF. CDR3 bases: TGTGCCACCAGTGAAAGGGACAGAAGCTACTATGGCTACACCTTC.

The chain combines TRBV30 with TRBJ2-3, with D perhaps TRBD1 or TRBD2 (6 bases each). The V end lost 8 bases, the J end lost 2 bases, and 17 bases lay between the germline ends. The CDR3 runs 14 residues. Germline loops: CDR1 GTSNPN, CDR2 SVGIG (reference sequence). The CDR3 here is CAGEGGIVTDTQYF. For the CDR3, the DNA is TGTGCCGGAGAAGGGGGGATCGTCACAGATACGCAGTATTTT.

V and J are TRBV27 and TRBJ1-2, with a weak D call TRBD1 (5 bases). The CDR3 runs 13 residues. V was shortened by 8 bases and J by 4 bases, with 14 bases between the two germline ends. The germline V gene has CDR1 MNHEY and CDR2 SMNVEV (reference sequence). The CDR3 loop is CASARGGPYGYTF. The DNA of the CDR3 is TGTGCCAGCGCTCGGGGGGGACCCTATGGCTACACCTTC.

V usage is TRBV2 and J usage is TRBJ2-1; the D gene is possibly TRBD2 (5 bases). The CDR3 length is 14 residues. The germline V gene has CDR1 SNHLY and CDR2 FYNNEI. The ends were cut back, 8 bases at V and 7 bases at J, with 18 bases in the middle. CDR3 in DNA: TGTGCCAGCGGGTGGCTAGCCACCCCAAATGAGCAGTTCTTC. This gives the protein CASGWLATPNEQFF.

The chain has TRBV9 and TRBJ2-3; 14 bases agree with TRBD2. J was trimmed by 3 bases and V by 3 bases; bases with no gene match: 6. The CDR3 length is 17 residues. Germline V CDR1 and CDR2: SGDLS, YYNGEE. This CDR3 is CASSALTSGGGTDTQYF. CDR3 DNA: TGTGCCAGCAGCGCGCTGACTAGCGGGGGGGGAACAGATACGCAGTATTTT. Together with reference TRBV9 and TRBJ2-3, the CDR3 gives the full variable domain: DSGVTQTPKHLITATGQRVTLRCSPRSGDLSVYWYQQSLDQGLQFLIQYYNGEERAKGNILERFSAQQFPDLHSELNLSSLELGDSALYFCASSALTSGGGTDTQYFGPGTRLTVL.

This chain links TRBV18 with TRBJ2-4, with 7 positions matching TRBD1. With 4 bases clipped from V and 2 bases from J, the junction kept 8 bases outside the gene matches. Germline V CDR1 and CDR2: KGHSH, LQKENI. The CDR3 runs to 16 residues. CDR3 residues: CASSLATGTTKNIQYF. In DNA, the CDR3 is TGTGCCAGCTCACTTGCGACAGGGACGACCAAAAACATTCAGTACTTC.

V gene TRBV11-3 combines with J gene TRBJ2-3, with D perhaps given as TRBD1 or TRBD2 (5 bases each). The V end was cut by 5 bases, the J end by 7 bases, with 19 bases between. The CDR3 sequence is 15 residues long. Germline CDR1 and CDR2: SGHNT and YENEEA. The CDR3 DNA reads as TGTGCCAGCAGCCATAGAGACAGCTACGGGAATACGCAGTATTTT. Encoded protein: CASSHRDSYGNTQYF. The full variable domain, in which reference TRBV11-3 and TRBJ2-3 provide the parts outside the CDR3, is EAGVVQSPRYKIIEKKQPVAFWCNPISGHNTLYWYLQNLGQGPELLIRYENEEAVDDSQLPKDRFSAERLKGVDSTLKIQPAELGDSAVYLCASSHRDSYGNTQYFGPGTRLTVL.

The chain recombines TRBV1 with TRBJ2-7; the table's D call, TRBD2, was not checked against the DNA. TRBV1 is a pseudogene locus. CDR3 length: 17 amino acids. CDR3 DNA: TGCACCAGCAGCCAAGATTTAGCGGGACAGATCTTATACGAGCAGTACTTC. It codes for CTSSQDLAGQILYEQYF.

The chain joins TRBV19 to TRBJ1-5, with TRBD1 matching over 11 bases. Germline V gene sequence: CDR1 LNHDA, CDR2 SQIVND (reference sequence). The CDR3 runs to 16 residues. With 4 bases clipped from V and 5 bases from J, the junction kept 7 bases outside the gene matches. Written as DNA, the CDR3 is TGTGCCAGTAGTAAGAGGACAGGGGGCGCCTATCAGCCCCAGCATTTT. Translation: CASSKRTGGAYQPQHF. Combining the CDR3 with reference TRBV19 and TRBJ1-5 gives the whole variable domain DGGITQSPKYLFRKEGQNVTLSCEQNLNHDAMYWYRQDPGQGLRLIYYSQIVNDFQKGDIAEGYSVSREKKESFPLTVTSAQKNPTAFYLCASSKRTGGAYQPQHFGDGTRLSIL.

The J gene is TRBJ2-1, the V gene TRBV3-1 (or the pseudogene TRBV3-2), with no clear D. This CDR3 has 14 residues. CDR1 and CDR2 (germline): LGHDT, YNNKEL (reference sequence). V was clipped by 2 bases and J by 6 bases, with 11 bases between them. This chain's CDR3 is CASSQRGHPNEQFF. The CDR3 nucleotides are TGTGCCAGCAGCCAACGAGGCCATCCCAATGAGCAGTTCTTC.

The rearrangement joins TRBV23-1 to TRBJ2-3; 10 bases are shared with TRBD2. TRBV23-1 is recorded as an ORF, its role being uncertain. V was clipped by 6 bases and J by 4 bases; unmatched bases: 16. The length of the CDR3 is 18 residues. Here the CDR3 reads CASSPRVERGGRADTQYF. The CDR3 DNA is TGCGCCAGCAGCCCAAGGGTCGAGCGGGGGGGCAGGGCAGATACGCAGTATTTT.

The rearrangement uses TRBV19 and TRBJ1-2; 7 bases line up with TRBD1. In germline, CDR1 is LNHDA, CDR2 SQIVND (reference sequence). The CDR3 covers 15 residues. V gave up 6 bases and J gave up 2 bases; unmatched junction bases: 9. For the CDR3, the DNA is TGTGCCAGTAGCCTCGGGACAGATATAAACTATGGCTACACCTTC. Amino acid sequence: CASSLGTDINYGYTF.

This clone has just one count. The genes are TRBV12-5 and TRBJ1-1; tentative D call: TRBD1 (5 bases). V was trimmed by 5 bases and J by 1 base, leaving 11 bases between them. The V gene's germline CDR1 is LGHNT and CDR2 FRNRAP. The CDR3 is 14 residues long. The CDR3 spells CASGPGTANTEAFF. CDR3 in DNA: TGTGCTAGTGGTCCGGGGACCGCGAACACTGAAGCTTTCTTT.

The gene calls are TRBV5-6 and TRBJ2-2; D not resolved. Per the germline V gene, CDR1 is SGHDT and CDR2 is YYEEEE. This CDR3 has 15 residues. The germline V and J ends were trimmed by 3 bases and 0 bases, with 9 bases remaining between them. CDR3 bases: TGTGCCAGCAGCTCGACGGTGGCGAACACCGGGGAGCTGTTTTTT. Amino acids: CASSSTVANTGELFF.